This T cell receptor (beta chain) originates from a study of cytomegalovirus exposure and HLA in healthy donors. On the study more broadly: From 150 million to 200 million T cells, an earlier analysis saw 100 million to 140 million unique TCR beta sequences. Overall study results and limits: In a later analysis, a genetic analysis reported fewer productive-TCR N-insertions in an Asian-associated ancestry cluster than the cohort average.

The ends lost 2 bases at V and 7 bases at J; junction bases unmatched: 20. CDR1 is MGHRA, CDR2 YSYEKL, per germline. The CDR3 is made up of 20 amino acids. PCR amplification relied on 60 Vbeta primers (plus 13 Jbeta primers). Sequenced by immunoSEQ multiplex PCR; TCRdb stores in-frame clones only, minus some. The sample spans fewer than 100,000 clones; the ten largest clones claim 3.8%. Notes on this clone: Its antigen is unidentified.

Sequencing was carried out using PBMCs. This receptor was identified in a man aged 18 to 35 in good health and CMV-seropositive. The rearrangement uses TRBV4-1 and TRBJ1-5, with 10 bases matching TRBD1. The CDR3, as DNA: TGCGCCAGCAGCCAATACACGCGCCTGGACAGGGGGAGTCGCGGGCAGCCCCAGCATTTT. Its translation: CASSQYTRLDRGSRGQPQHF.